The next 11 T cell receptor beta chains were all read from a single sample in a study of neurological immune-mediated disorders. Each CDR3 protein gets one entry after TCRdb re-called the 5' RACE reads with MiXCR. The data show 87,000 or so distinct CDR3 sequences, around 3.4% seen once. Sequenced sample: PBMCs. Receptor source: a woman under 30 with multiple sclerosis.

Ten or more counts support this clonotype. The chain uses TRBV6-1 and TRBJ2-7, with 7 bases aligning to TRBD1. This CDR3 comprises 15 residues. The germline V gene encodes CDR1 MNHNS and CDR2 SASEGT. The V and J ends lost 3 bases and 4 bases, in that order; junction bases with no gene match: 9. The chain's CDR3 is CASSDAGTASYEQYF. CDR3 nucleotide sequence: TGTGCCAGCAGTGACGCCGGGACAGCAAGTTACGAGCAGTACTTC.

This clonotype was detected many times. The J gene is TRBJ2-7, the V gene TRBV4-3; possibly TRBD1 for D (5 bases). CDR1 is LGHNA and CDR2 is YSLEER in the germline V gene. The CDR3 covers 13 residues. V was trimmed by 4 bases and J by 3 bases, leaving 10 bases between them. CDR3 region: CASSRSTGYEQYF. CDR3 sequence (DNA): TGCGCCAGCAGCCGGTCCACAGGCTACGAGCAGTACTTC.

In this sample, this clonotype turned up a few times. V is TRBV6-6 and J is TRBJ2-7; TRBD1 matches at 8 bases. Germline CDR1 and CDR2: MNHNY and SVGAGI (reference sequence). This CDR3 has 14 residues. V dropped 7 bases and J dropped 3; count of bases not matched to a gene: 8. CDR3 residues: CASKPGQDHYEQYF. As DNA, the CDR3 is TGTGCCAGCAAACCGGGACAGGACCACTACGAGCAGTACTTC.

This clonotype was observed many times. V is TRBV7-2 and J is TRBJ2-1, with D perhaps matching TRBD1 (5 bases). V lost 5 bases, J lost 5 bases, and 13 bases lay in between. Germline V lookup: CDR1 SGHTA, CDR2 FQGNSA. CDR3 size: 14 residues. Here the CDR3 reads CASSPEPGNNEQFF. The CDR3 DNA sequence: TGTGCCAGCAGCCCCGAGCCAGGGAACAATGAGCAGTTCTTC.

This clonotype was seen repeatedly, ten times or more. The rearrangement uses TRBV5-1 and TRBJ2-7; D is unresolved. V lost 4 bases, J lost 3 bases, and 8 bases lay in between. Germline CDR1 SGHRS, CDR2 YFSETQ. The CDR3 totals 12 residues. CDR3 nucleotides: TGCGCCAGCAGCGTGGATGGCTACGAGCAGTACTTC. Translated, it gives CASSVDGYEQYF.

This clonotype appeared a few times. This chain connects TRBV6-2 or TRBV6-3 to TRBJ2-2; 9 bases line up with TRBD2. CDR1 is MNHEY and CDR2 is SVGEGT in the germline V gene. The J segment lost 5 bases and the V segment lost 4 bases, leaving 11 bases of the junction unmatched. The CDR3 runs 17 residues. The CDR3 protein is CASSFHHSGSVTGELFF. CDR3 in DNA: TGTGCCAGCAGTTTCCACCATAGCGGGAGCGTTACCGGGGAGCTGTTTTTT.

This clonotype was recorded many times. V is TRBV20-1 and J is TRBJ2-1; D remains unclear. Deletions cut 3 bases from V and 0 bases from J, with 12 bases between. CDR3 length: 15 residues. The germline V gene has CDR1 DFQATT and CDR2 SNEGSKA (reference sequence). The CDR3, as DNA: TGCAGTGCTAGCGGTATGTCTAGCTCCTACAATGAGCAGTTCTTC. Its protein is CSASGMSSSYNEQFF.

This clonotype was seen ten or more times. The V and J genes are TRBV12-3 or TRBV12-4 and TRBJ2-5; D tentatively fits TRBD1 or TRBD2 (5 bases each). The CDR3 has 14 residues. Trimming took off 6 bases at V and 1 base at J, with 12 bases between the two ends. The CDR3 loop reads CASRVTGGQETQYF. CDR3 in DNA: TGTGCCAGCAGAGTCACAGGAGGCCAAGAGACCCAGTACTTC.

This clonotype was counted ten times or more. This chain uses TRBV5-1 with TRBJ2-5; 7 bases align to TRBD1. The CDR3 loop spans 15 amino acids. Germline trimming cut 0 bases from V and 5 bases from J; bases unmatched to any gene: 7. Germline V gene sequence: CDR1 SGHRS, CDR2 YFSETQ. This CDR3 is CASSLAGDRVETQYF. The CDR3 DNA reads as TGCGCCAGCAGCTTGGCAGGCGACAGGGTCGAGACCCAGTACTTC.

This clonotype was seen repeatedly, ten times or more. V gene TRBV5-5 combines with J gene TRBJ1-1; no clear D gene. In germline, CDR1 is SGHKS, CDR2 YYEKEE (reference sequence). The V and J ends lost 4 bases and 1 base respectively, with 11 bases between them. The CDR3 has 14 amino acids. The CDR3 DNA is TGTGCCAGCAGCGCTGGACGGGAGAACACTGAAGCTTTCTTT. Translated, it gives CASSAGRENTEAFF.

This clonotype was seen ten or more times. CDR3 sequence (DNA): TGCGCCAGCAGCTTGGATCAAGATACGCAGTATTTT. It codes for CASSLDQDTQYF. V gene TRBV5-1 combines with J gene TRBJ2-3, with no clear D. V was trimmed by 0 bases and J by 5 bases, leaving 4 bases between them. Looked up from germline, CDR1 is SGHRS and CDR2 is YFSETQ. The CDR3 extends over 12 amino acids.